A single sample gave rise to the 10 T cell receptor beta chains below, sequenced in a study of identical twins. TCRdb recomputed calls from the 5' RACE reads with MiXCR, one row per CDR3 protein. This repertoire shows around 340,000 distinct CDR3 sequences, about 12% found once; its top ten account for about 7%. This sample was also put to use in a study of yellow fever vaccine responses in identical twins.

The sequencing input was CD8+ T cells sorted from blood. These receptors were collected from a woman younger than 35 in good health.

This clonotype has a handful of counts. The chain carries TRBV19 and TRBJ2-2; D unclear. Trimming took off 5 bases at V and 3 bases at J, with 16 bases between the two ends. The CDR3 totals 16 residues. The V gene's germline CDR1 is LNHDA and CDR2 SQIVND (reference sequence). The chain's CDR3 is CASSRVWVPDTGELFF. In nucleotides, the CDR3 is TGTGCCAGTAGTCGGGTATGGGTTCCGGACACCGGGGAGCTGTTTTTT.

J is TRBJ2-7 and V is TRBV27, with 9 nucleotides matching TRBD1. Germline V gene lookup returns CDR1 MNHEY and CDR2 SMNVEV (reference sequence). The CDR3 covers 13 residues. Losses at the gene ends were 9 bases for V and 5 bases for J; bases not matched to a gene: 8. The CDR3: CASFGTGLHEQYF. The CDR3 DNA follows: TGTGCCAGTTTTGGGACAGGGCTCCACGAGCAGTACTTC.

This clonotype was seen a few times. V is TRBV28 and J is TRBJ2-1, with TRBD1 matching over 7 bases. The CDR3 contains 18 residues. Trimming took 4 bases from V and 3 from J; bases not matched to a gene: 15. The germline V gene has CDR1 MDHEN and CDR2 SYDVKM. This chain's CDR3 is CASSSLEYEQGNYNEQFF. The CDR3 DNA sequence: TGTGCCAGCAGTTCGTTGGAATACGAACAGGGGAACTACAATGAGCAGTTCTTC. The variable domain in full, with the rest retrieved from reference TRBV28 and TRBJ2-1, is DVKVTQSSRYLVKRTGEKVFLECVQDMDHENMFWYRQDPGLGLRLIYFSYDVKMKEKGDIPEGYSVSREKKERFSLILESASTNQTSMYLCASSSLEYEQGNYNEQFFGPGTRLTVL.

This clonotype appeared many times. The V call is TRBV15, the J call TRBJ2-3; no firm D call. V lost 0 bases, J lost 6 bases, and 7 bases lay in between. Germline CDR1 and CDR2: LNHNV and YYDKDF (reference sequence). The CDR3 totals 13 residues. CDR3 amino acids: CATSREGRDTQYF. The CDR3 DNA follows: TGTGCCACCAGCAGAGAAGGCCGTGATACGCAGTATTTT.

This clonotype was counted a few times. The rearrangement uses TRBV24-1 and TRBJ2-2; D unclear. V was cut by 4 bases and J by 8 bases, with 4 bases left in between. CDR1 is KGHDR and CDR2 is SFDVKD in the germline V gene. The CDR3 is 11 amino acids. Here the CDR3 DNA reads TGTGCCACCAGTGAAGGAGGGGAGCTGTTTTTT. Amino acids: CATSEGGELFF.

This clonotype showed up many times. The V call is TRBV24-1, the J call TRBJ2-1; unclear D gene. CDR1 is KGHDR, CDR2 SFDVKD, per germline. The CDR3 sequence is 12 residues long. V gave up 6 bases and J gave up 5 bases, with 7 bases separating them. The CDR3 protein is CATSPYDNEQFF. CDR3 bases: TGTGCCACCAGTCCCTACGACAATGAGCAGTTCTTC.

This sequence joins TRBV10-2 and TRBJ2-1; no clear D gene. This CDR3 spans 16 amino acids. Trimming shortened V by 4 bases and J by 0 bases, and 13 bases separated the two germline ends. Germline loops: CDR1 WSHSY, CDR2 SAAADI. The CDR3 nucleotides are TGCGCCAGCAGTGGGGATTGGAAGAGCTCCTACAATGAGCAGTTCTTC. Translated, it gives CASSGDWKSSYNEQFF.

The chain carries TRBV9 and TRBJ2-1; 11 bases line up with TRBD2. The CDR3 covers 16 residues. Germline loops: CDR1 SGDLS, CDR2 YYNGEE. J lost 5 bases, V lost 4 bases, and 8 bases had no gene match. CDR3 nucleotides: TGTGCCAGCAGCCTATCCGAGACTAGCGGGAACAATGAGCAGTTCTTC. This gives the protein CASSLSETSGNNEQFF.

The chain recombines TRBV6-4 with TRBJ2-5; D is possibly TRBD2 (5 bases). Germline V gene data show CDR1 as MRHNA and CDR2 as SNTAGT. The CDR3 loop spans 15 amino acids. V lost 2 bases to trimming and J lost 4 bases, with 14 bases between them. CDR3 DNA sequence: TGTGCCAGCAGTGACCACCCCGGAGGACCAGAGACCCAGTACTTC. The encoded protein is CASSDHPGGPETQYF.

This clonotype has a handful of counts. The CDR3 nucleotides are TGTGCCAGCAGCTTAGCGTCAGCGGGGGGAATCAATGAGCAGTTCTTC. It specifies CASSLASAGGINEQFF. The V and J genes are TRBV7-9 and TRBJ2-1; 9 bases are a match to TRBD2. From germline, CDR1 is SEHNR and CDR2 FQNEAQ (reference sequence). This CDR3 region has 16 residues. Trimming at V came to 0 bases and at J to 6 bases, leaving 6 bases not matched to a gene.